This entry lists 18 T cell receptor beta chains sequenced from one sample in a study of spatial heterogeneity in lung cancer. Antigen specificity for these receptors is unknown. Time point given: sample taken at primary tumor resection. Via MiXCR, TCRdb re-called the 5' RACE reads, giving one row per CDR3 protein. The sample comprises 2,800 or so distinct CDR3 sequences, nearly 6.5% of which are singletons, and about a tenth rests with the top ten. The study, taken as a whole, reports: Within tumors, counts of expanded alpha and beta TCRs tracked tumor mutation counts.

The specimen comprised lung tumor tissue, sampled at surgery. Receptor source: a male donor with early-stage non-small cell lung cancer.

This clonotype is deemed medium-sized. The V call is TRBV5-1, the J call TRBJ2-1; D possibly corresponds to TRBD1 (6 bases). CDR1 and CDR2 from the germline V gene are SGHRS and YFSETQ. The CDR3 spans 14 residues. Trimming removed 4 bases at V and 9 bases at J, with 17 bases between. The CDR3 DNA is TGCGCCAGCAGCGAACAACAGGGATGGGTTGAGCAGTTCTTC. Protein: CASSEQQGWVEQFF.

This clonotype is medium-sized by share. This chain uses TRBV5-1 with TRBJ1-5, with a weak D call TRBD1 (5 bases). The CDR3 spans 14 residues. V lost 4 bases and J lost 3, with 11 bases in between. The germline CDR1 and CDR2 sequences are SGHRS and YFSETQ. The CDR3, as DNA: TGCGCCAGCAGCCCTGACAGCTCCAATCAGCCCCAGCATTTT. It codes for CASSPDSSNQPQHF.

This clonotype came up a few times. The chain has TRBV6-2 or TRBV6-3 and TRBJ1-5; the D is unclear. V was cut by 3 bases and J by 7 bases, with 7 bases left in between. The CDR3 has 12 residues. CDR1 MNHEY and CDR2 SVGEGT come from the germline V gene. CDR3 sequence: CASSYGGQPQHF. CDR3 nucleotide sequence: TGTGCCAGCAGTTATGGTGGGCAGCCCCAGCATTTT.

By sample fraction, this clonotype is medium-sized. The chain carries TRBV20-1 and TRBJ2-7, with 7 nucleotides matching TRBD1. V gave up 0 bases and J gave up 0 bases; unmatched junction bases: 14. This CDR3 spans 18 amino acids. Germline V CDR1 and CDR2: DFQATT, SNEGSKA (reference sequence). CDR3 coding DNA: TGCAGTGCTAGAGACCTTCTTGAACAGGGGTCCCGCTCCTACGAGCAGTACTTC. This encodes CSARDLLEQGSRSYEQYF.

The rearrangement joins TRBV11-2 to TRBJ1-5; D unclear. This CDR3 is 13 amino acids long. CDR1 and CDR2 (germline): SGHAT, FQNNGV. V lost 0 bases to trimming and J lost 7 bases, with 7 bases between them. The CDR3 region has the DNA TGTGCCAGCAGCTTAGATCGTGGCCAGCCCCAGCATTTT. As protein: CASSLDRGQPQHF.

This clonotype is judged medium-sized. The chain links TRBV6-2 or TRBV6-3 to TRBJ1-5; 11 bases fit TRBD1. The CDR3 has 16 residues. The trim removed 6 bases at V and 4 bases at J, leaving 8 bases unmatched. The germline CDR1 and CDR2 sequences are MNHEY and SVGEGT. CDR3 nucleotides: TGTGCCAGCAGGACCGGGACAGGGGGAAGAAATCAGCCCCAGCATTTT. Encoded protein: CASRTGTGGRNQPQHF.

In this sample, this clonotype is medium-sized (0.01 to 0.1%). The rearrangement links TRBV7-2 to TRBJ1-2; maybe TRBD1 (6 bases). The CDR3 has 14 residues. Germline CDR1 and CDR2: SGHTA and FQGNSA. V shed 3 bases and J shed 2 bases, with 10 bases lying between them. The CDR3 DNA follows: TGTGCCAGCAGCTTTAGAGGACAGAACTATGGCTACACCTTC. Its translation: CASSFRGQNYGYTF.

This clonotype ranks as medium-sized. The J gene is TRBJ2-2, the V gene TRBV19, with TRBD1 matching 9 bases. In germline, CDR1 is LNHDA, CDR2 SQIVND (reference sequence). The ends lost 5 bases at V and 5 bases at J; junction bases unmatched: 6. There are 15 residues in the CDR3. CDR3: CASSPGTGTTGELFF. In DNA form, the CDR3 reads TGTGCCAGTAGTCCGGGGACAGGGACGACCGGGGAGCTGTTTTTT. The whole variable domain, remainder taken from reference TRBV19 and TRBJ2-2, is DGGITQSPKYLFRKEGQNVTLSCEQNLNHDAMYWYRQDPGQGLRLIYYSQIVNDFQKGDIAEGYSVSREKKESFPLTVTSAQKNPTAFYLCASSPGTGTTGELFFGEGSRLTVL.

Judged by abundance, this clonotype is medium-sized. J is TRBJ1-5 and V is TRBV7-2, with D possibly TRBD1 on 5 matching bases. V shed 2 bases and J shed 4 bases, with 12 bases lying between them. The CDR3 is 15 amino acids. Germline lookup yields CDR1 SGHTA and CDR2 FQGNSA. The CDR3 DNA is TGTGCCAGCAGCTTATATCAGGGAGATAATCAGCCCCAGCATTTT. The encoded protein is CASSLYQGDNQPQHF.

Sample share makes this clonotype medium-sized. The chain combines TRBV5-1 with TRBJ2-1, with 7 positions matching TRBD2. The CDR3 loop spans 17 amino acids. The V and J ends lost 3 bases and 5 bases, in that order; junction bases with no gene match: 14. From germline, CDR1 is SGHRS and CDR2 YFSETQ. The CDR3 DNA reads as TGCGCCAGCAGCTCTCTCCAAGCGGGAAGTAGGGACAATGAGCAGTTCTTC. Encoded protein: CASSSLQAGSRDNEQFF.

This clonotype rates as medium-sized. The chain is built from TRBV6-5 and TRBJ1-3, with TRBD1 as a possible D gene (5 bases). CDR1 MNHEY and CDR2 SVGAGI come from the germline V gene. The length of the CDR3 is 16 residues. V shed 2 bases and J shed 1 base, with 12 bases lying between them. This chain's CDR3 is CASSYGRGRSGNTIYF. CDR3 nucleotides: TGTGCCAGCAGTTACGGGAGGGGACGATCTGGAAACACCATATATTTT.

This clonotype is medium-sized. This chain connects TRBV28 to TRBJ2-3; D is uncertain. The V end was cut by 8 bases, the J end by 0 bases, with 12 bases between. The CDR3 loop spans 14 amino acids. CDR1 is MDHEN, CDR2 SYDVKM, per germline. The CDR3 protein is CASRPPSSTDTQYF. As DNA, the CDR3 is TGTGCCAGCCGACCCCCATCGAGCACAGATACGCAGTATTTT.

This clonotype was counted ten times or more. The chain has TRBV28 and TRBJ2-7; TRBD1 matches at 9 bases. Germline V gene data show CDR1 as MDHEN and CDR2 as SYDVKM. The CDR3 is made up of 14 amino acids. Trimming at V came to 6 bases and at J to 3 bases, leaving 6 bases not matched to a gene. In DNA, the CDR3 is TGTGCCAGCAGGGGACAGGGTCGCAGCTACGAGCAGTACTTC. This encodes CASRGQGRSYEQYF.

The table lists this clonotype with a few counts. This sequence joins TRBV12-3 or TRBV12-4 and TRBJ1-1; TRBD1 is a possible D gene (6 bases). CDR3 length equals 14 residues. With 7 bases removed from V and 4 bases from J, the gap between germline ends came to 16 bases. CDR3: CASTLSARGTEAFF. The CDR3 nucleotides read TGTGCCAGCACCCTCAGTGCCAGGGGCACTGAAGCTTTCTTT.

Remarks on this clonotype: Possible read error: a much larger clone is one base away. This chain links TRBV6-6 with TRBJ1-2; D might be TRBD1 (5 bases). Germline V gene sequence: CDR1 MNHNY, CDR2 SVGAGI (reference sequence). V was pared by 10 bases and J by 7 bases, with 16 bases between. CDR3 size: 12 residues. CDR3 DNA sequence: TGTGCCATCCGGATAGGGGTATTTGGCTACACCTTC. This encodes CAIRIGVFGYTF.

This clonotype is labeled as medium-sized (0.01 to 0.1%). The DNA for the CDR3 is TGCGCCAGCAGCCAAGGCGGGACTAGCGGGGCCACAGATACGCAGTATTTT. It yields the protein CASSQGGTSGATDTQYF. The chain combines TRBV4-3 with TRBJ2-3, with 13 bases matching TRBD2. CDR1 is LGHNA, CDR2 YSLEER, per germline. V shed 1 base and J 2 bases; nucleotides not matched to a gene: 3. CDR3 size: 17 residues.

Only a few counts were recorded for this clonotype. The chain uses TRBV6-1 and TRBJ1-2; 7 bases map to TRBD1. The CDR3 contains 15 residues. V was pared by 6 bases and J by 0 bases, with 7 bases of the junction left unmatched. Looked up from germline, CDR1 is MNHNS and CDR2 is SASEGT. The CDR3: CASRRPGQTNYGYTF. CDR3 nucleotides: TGTGCCAGCAGACGTCCGGGACAGACTAACTATGGCTACACCTTC.

The chain is built from TRBV15 and TRBJ2-6; D is undetermined. The CDR3 contains 14 residues. V dropped 7 bases and J dropped 1 base, with 8 bases sitting between them. Germline V lookup: CDR1 LNHNV, CDR2 YYDKDF (reference sequence). The CDR3 sequence is CATNRQSGANVLTF. Here the CDR3 DNA reads TGTGCCACCAATCGCCAGTCTGGGGCCAACGTCCTGACTTTC.